Shown below are 10 T cell receptor beta chains from a single sample sequenced in a study of T-cell memory formation after mild COVID-19 (dated by TCRdb to about 2021). Libraries came from 5' RACE. The instrument was an Illumina NovaSeq 6000. In TCRdb, the public reads were trimmed at Q25 with fastp and aligned with MiXCR, with productive beta chains retained. Duplicate CDR3 protein sequences are folded into a single record with the most common DNA and genes. Here the sample has roughly 400,000 distinct CDR3 sequences; 15% to 20% occur a single time. The ten biggest clones cover roughly 21% of the sample. Sequenced sample: PBMCs or a T cell subset sorted from them (not recorded which). The receptors shown here come from a man aged 18-30 years who had mild COVID-19 (a few samples of this study predate the infection). The sample titles of this study are shuffled in the database, so cell type and time point are left out; the donor was told from shared clones.

This clonotype turned up a few times. The chain is built from TRBV28 and TRBJ2-3, with D maybe TRBD2 (6 bases). Per germline, CDR1 MDHEN and CDR2 SYDVKM. CDR3 length: 18 residues. Trimming took 8 bases from V and 3 from J, leaving 27 bases between them. In DNA form, the CDR3 reads TGTGCCAGCGGGGGGAGTACCCAGGTCAAAGAAGATACAGATACGCAGTATTTT. It encodes CASGGSTQVKEDTDTQYF.

Many counts were recorded for this clonotype. The gene calls are TRBV4-1 and TRBJ1-5; D not certain. Germline assignment: CDR1 MGHRA and CDR2 YSYEKL. CDR3 length equals 17 residues. Trimming took 1 base from V and 5 from J, leaving 18 bases between them. The CDR3 coding sequence is TGCGCCAGCAGCCAAGCGGGTTGGCCAGTAAAAGATCAGCCCCAGCATTTT. Translated: CASSQAGWPVKDQPQHF.

This clonotype was counted only a few times. This chain uses TRBV7-2 with TRBJ1-1, with TRBD1 as a possible D gene (5 bases). The CDR3 contains 13 residues. The V gene's germline CDR1 is SGHTA and CDR2 FQGNSA. With 6 bases removed from V and 0 bases from J, the gap between germline ends came to 8 bases. CDR3 in DNA: TGTGCCAGCAGGGCACAGGTGAACACTGAAGCTTTCTTT. It yields the protein CASRAQVNTEAFF.

The chain links TRBV29-1 to TRBJ1-5, with no clear D. This CDR3 has 13 residues. Trimming cost V 4 bases and J 9 bases, with 16 bases left between them. CDR1 is SQVTM and CDR2 is ANQGSEA in the germline V gene. For the CDR3, the DNA is TGCAGCGTTGCGGAGAGGGCCGGTCGGCCCCAGCATTTT. This sequence encodes CSVAERAGRPQHF.

A few counts support this clonotype. The J gene is TRBJ2-7, the V gene TRBV7-9; D not resolved. CDR3 length equals 10 residues. V gave up 8 bases and J gave up 3 bases, with 5 bases separating them. Germline CDR1 reads SEHNR; CDR2 reads FQNEAQ (reference sequence). CDR3 sequence (DNA): TGTGCCAGCGGGGACTACGAGCAGTACGTC. Residues: CASGDYEQYV.

The J gene is TRBJ1-2, the V gene TRBV2, with 8 positions matching TRBD1. Germline lookup yields CDR1 SNHLY and CDR2 FYNNEI. The trim removed 7 bases at V and 7 bases at J, leaving 8 bases unmatched. CDR3 size: 13 residues. CDR3 region: CASIPGQALGYTF. CDR3 nucleotide sequence: TGTGCCAGCATTCCGGGACAGGCCCTTGGCTACACCTTC.

This clonotype was counted at least ten times. J is TRBJ2-2 and V is TRBV24-1; maybe TRBD2 (6 bases). This CDR3 has 14 amino acids. Trimming shortened V by 4 bases and J by 2 bases, and 7 bases separated the two germline ends. Germline CDR1 is KGHDR and CDR2 is SFDVKD. The CDR3 is CATSDGGNTGELFF. The CDR3 DNA is TGTGCCACCAGTGACGGGGGAAACACCGGGGAGCTGTTTTTT.

This clonotype was picked up a small number of times. CDR3 amino acids: CASSHRGAGNEQFF. The CDR3 nucleotides are TGTGCCAGCAGCCACCGGGGCGCCGGTAATGAGCAGTTCTTC. This chain joins TRBV3-1 and TRBJ2-1, with D perhaps matching TRBD1 or TRBD2 (5 bases each). The CDR3 runs to 14 residues. Germline CDR1 and CDR2: LGHDT and YNNKEL (reference sequence). V was shortened by 3 bases and J by 7 bases, with 13 bases between the two germline ends.

In its sample, this clonotype was seen many times. The chain employs TRBV5-1 and TRBJ2-5; weak D call: TRBD2 (5 bases). Trimming pared 4 bases from V and 3 bases from J, leaving 13 bases between. The germline V gene encodes CDR1 SGHRS and CDR2 YFSETQ. There are 14 residues in the CDR3. For the CDR3, the DNA is TGCGCCAGCAGCCCGGACTCCACAAAAGAGACCCAGTACTTC. Its translation is CASSPDSTKETQYF. Together with reference TRBV5-1 and TRBJ2-5, the CDR3 gives the full variable domain: KAGVTQTPRYLIKTRGQQVTLSCSPISGHRSVSWYQQTPGQGLQFLFEYFSETQRNKGNFPGRFSGRQFSNSRSEMNVSTLELGDSALYLCASSPDSTKETQYFGPGTRLLVL.

CDR3 loop: CASSSNPSGGDYNEQFF. The CDR3, as DNA: TGTGCCAGCAGTTCCAACCCTAGCGGGGGGGACTACAATGAGCAGTTCTTC. The chain uses TRBV7-9 and TRBJ2-1; 12 bases map to TRBD2. The CDR3 consists of 17 residues. Per the germline V gene, CDR1 is SEHNR and CDR2 is FQNEAQ (reference sequence). The ends lost 6 bases at V and 3 bases at J; junction bases unmatched: 9.